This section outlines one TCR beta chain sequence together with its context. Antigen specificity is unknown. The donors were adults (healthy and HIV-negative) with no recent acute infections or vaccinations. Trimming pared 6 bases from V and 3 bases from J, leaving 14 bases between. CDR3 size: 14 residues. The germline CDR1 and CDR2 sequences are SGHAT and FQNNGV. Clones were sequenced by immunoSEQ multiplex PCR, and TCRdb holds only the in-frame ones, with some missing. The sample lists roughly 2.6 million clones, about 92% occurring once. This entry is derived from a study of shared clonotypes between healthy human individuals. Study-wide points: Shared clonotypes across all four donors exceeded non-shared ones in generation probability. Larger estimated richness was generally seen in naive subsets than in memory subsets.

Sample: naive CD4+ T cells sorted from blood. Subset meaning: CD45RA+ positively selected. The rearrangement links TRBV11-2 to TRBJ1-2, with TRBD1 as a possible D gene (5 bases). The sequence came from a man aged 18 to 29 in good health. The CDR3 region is CASSRPQGYYGYTF. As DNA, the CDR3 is TGTGCCAGCAGTAGACCTCAGGGTTACTATGGCTACACCTTC.